This T cell receptor beta chain was observed in a study of blood T cell repertoires in COVID-19. Study overall: Acute and convalescent COVID-19 specimens originated in the United States, Italy and Spain.

In germline, CDR1 is MGHDK, CDR2 SYGVNS. V dropped 0 bases and J dropped 14 bases, with 21 bases sitting between them. This CDR3 is built from 15 residues. Per the study methods: Amplification of reference gene primers was used by the study to estimate nucleated cell counts. Here immunoSEQ multiplex PCR was the method, and the copy in TCRdb shows in-frame clones only, minus some. V and J calls and clone size are as listed in that table; D and trimming were resolved from the DNA. The profile shows 300,000 to 400,000 clones, about 87% of them singletons. Cohort allocation depended upon clinical history that participants reported.

The chain recombines TRBV25-1 with TRBJ2-3; D is possibly TRBD2 (6 bases). The receptor comes from a man in his thirties or forties who had recovered from COVID-19. The sequenced sample was PBMCs or T cells enriched from blood (not recorded which). This CDR3 is CASSEYGGLASAAYF. The CDR3 DNA reads as TGTGCCAGCAGTGAATATGGGGGGTTGGCTAGTGCCGCGTATTTT.